This paragraph covers one T cell receptor (beta chain) sequence. Antigen specificity is unknown. Amplified regions were TCR beta CDR3 sequences from RNA transcripts. Using the HTBI primer set, a first-round RT-PCR was run on the TCR CDR3. TCRdb re-called the multiplex PCR reads with MiXCR, one entry per CDR3 protein. The data contain tens of thousands of distinct CDR3 sequences, approximately 53% of them singletons. This sample is drawn from a study of T cells in Graves' hyperthyroidism and ophthalmopathy. Whole-study context: Pretreatment peripheral blood was obtained at initial diagnosis.

Disease duration was under 3 months in the ophthalmopathy patients, who also had a Clinical Activity Score of at least 3 and a NOSPECS grade of at least 4. Germline V gene sequence: CDR1 SGHDT, CDR2 YYEEEE. This CDR3 is built from 14 residues. V lost 0 bases and J 6 bases, leaving 10 bases between the germline ends. Notes on the study in general: Prediction of ophthalmopathy progression came a median around 6 months pre-onset.

The chain couples TRBV5-6 to TRBJ2-1; TRBD1 or TRBD2 may be the D gene (5 bases each). This receptor was identified in a woman aged 55-75 years with Graves' ophthalmopathy. Sample: blood. The CDR3 nucleotides read TGTGCCAGCAGCTTGGCGGGACGGTTCAATGAGCAGTTCTTC. This encodes CASSLAGRFNEQFF.